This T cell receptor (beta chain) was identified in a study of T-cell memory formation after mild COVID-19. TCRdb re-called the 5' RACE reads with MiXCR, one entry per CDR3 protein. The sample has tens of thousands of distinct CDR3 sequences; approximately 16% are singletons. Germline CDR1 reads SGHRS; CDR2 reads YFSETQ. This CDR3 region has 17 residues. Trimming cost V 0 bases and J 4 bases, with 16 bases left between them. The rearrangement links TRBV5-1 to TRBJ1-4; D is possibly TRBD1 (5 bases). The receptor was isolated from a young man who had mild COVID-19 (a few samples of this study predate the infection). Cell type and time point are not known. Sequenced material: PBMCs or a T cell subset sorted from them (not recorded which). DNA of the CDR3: TGCGCCAGCAGCTTGGGGGACGGAAGGCCTAATAATGAAAAACTGTTTTTT. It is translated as CASSLGDGRPNNEKLFF.